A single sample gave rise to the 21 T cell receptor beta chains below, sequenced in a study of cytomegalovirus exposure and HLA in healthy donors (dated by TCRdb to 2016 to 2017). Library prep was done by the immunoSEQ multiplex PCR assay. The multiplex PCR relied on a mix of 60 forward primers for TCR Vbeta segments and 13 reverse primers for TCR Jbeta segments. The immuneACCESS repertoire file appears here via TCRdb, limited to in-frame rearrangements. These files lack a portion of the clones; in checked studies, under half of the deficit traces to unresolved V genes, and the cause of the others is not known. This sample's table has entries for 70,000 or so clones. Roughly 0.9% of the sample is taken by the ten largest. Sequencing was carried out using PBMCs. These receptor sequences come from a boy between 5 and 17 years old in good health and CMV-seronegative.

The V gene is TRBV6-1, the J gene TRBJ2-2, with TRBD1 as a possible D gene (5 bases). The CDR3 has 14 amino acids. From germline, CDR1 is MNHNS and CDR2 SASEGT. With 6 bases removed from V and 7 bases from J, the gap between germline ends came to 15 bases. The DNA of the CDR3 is TGTGCCAGCAGCGTACCGTGGGGCGGCGGGGAGCTGTTTTTT. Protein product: CASSVPWGGGELFF.

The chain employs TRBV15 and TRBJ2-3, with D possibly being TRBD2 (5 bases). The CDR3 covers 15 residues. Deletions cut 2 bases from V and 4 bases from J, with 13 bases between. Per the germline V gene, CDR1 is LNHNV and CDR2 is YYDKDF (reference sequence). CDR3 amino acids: CATSRPIMRADTQYF. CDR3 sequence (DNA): TGTGCCACCAGCAGACCCATAATGCGGGCAGATACGCAGTATTTT.

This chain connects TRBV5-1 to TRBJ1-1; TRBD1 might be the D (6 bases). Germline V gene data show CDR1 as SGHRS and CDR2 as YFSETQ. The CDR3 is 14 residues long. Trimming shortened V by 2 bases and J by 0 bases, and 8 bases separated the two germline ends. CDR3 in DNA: TGCGCCAGCAGCTTCGGGGGGCTGAACACTGAAGCTTTCTTT. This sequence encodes CASSFGGLNTEAFF.

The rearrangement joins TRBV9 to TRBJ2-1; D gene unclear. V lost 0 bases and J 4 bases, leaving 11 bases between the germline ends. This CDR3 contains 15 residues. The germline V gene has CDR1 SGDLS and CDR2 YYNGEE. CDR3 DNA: TGTGCCAGCAGCGTAGACCCTGACAATTACAATGAGCAGTTCTTC. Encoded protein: CASSVDPDNYNEQFF.

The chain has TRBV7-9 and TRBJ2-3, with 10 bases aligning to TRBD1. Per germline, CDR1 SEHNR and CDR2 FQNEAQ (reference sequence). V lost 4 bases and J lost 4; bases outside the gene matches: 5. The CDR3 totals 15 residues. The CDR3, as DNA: TGTGCCAGCAGCTCATTAGACAGGGGGCCAGATACGCAGTATTTT. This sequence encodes CASSSLDRGPDTQYF.

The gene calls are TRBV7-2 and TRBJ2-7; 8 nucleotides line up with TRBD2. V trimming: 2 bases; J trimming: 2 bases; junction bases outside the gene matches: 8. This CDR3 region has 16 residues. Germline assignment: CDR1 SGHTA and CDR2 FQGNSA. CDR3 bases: TGTGCCAGCAGCTTATCGAACCTAGCGGGCCCCTACGAGCAGTACTTC. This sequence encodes CASSLSNLAGPYEQYF.

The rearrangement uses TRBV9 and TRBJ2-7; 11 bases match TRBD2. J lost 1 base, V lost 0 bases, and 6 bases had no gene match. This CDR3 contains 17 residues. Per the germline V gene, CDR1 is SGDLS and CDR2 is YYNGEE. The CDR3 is CASSVGSGGGYSYEQYF. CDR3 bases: TGTGCCAGCAGCGTAGGTAGCGGGGGGGGTTATTCCTACGAGCAGTACTTC.

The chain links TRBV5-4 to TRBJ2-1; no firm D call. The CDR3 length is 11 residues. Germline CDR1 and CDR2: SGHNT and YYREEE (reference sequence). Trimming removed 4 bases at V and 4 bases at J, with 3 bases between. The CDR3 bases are TGTGCCAGCAGCCTGTACAATGAGCAGTTCTTC. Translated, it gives CASSLYNEQFF.

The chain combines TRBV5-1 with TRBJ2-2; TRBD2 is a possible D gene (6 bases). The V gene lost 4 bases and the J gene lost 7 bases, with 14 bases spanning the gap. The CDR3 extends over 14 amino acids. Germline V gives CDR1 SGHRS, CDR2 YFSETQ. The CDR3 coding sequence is TGCGCCAGCAGCCCCCGACTAGATAACGGGGAGCTGTTTTTT. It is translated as CASSPRLDNGELFF. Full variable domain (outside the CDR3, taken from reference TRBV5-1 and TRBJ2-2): KAGVTQTPRYLIKTRGQQVTLSCSPISGHRSVSWYQQTPGQGLQFLFEYFSETQRNKGNFPGRFSGRQFSNSRSEMNVSTLELGDSALYLCASSPRLDNGELFFGEGSRLTVL.

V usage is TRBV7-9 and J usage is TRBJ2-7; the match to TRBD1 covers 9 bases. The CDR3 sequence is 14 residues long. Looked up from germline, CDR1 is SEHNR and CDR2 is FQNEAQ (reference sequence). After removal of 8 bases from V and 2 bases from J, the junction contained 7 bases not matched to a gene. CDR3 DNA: TGTGCCAGCCGCAATGGACAGGGGCCCTACGAGCAGTACTTC. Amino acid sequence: CASRNGQGPYEQYF. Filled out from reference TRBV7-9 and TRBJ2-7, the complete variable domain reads DTGVSQNPRHKITKRGQNVTFRCDPISEHNRLYWYRQTLGQGPEFLTYFQNEAQLEKSRLLSDRFSAERPKGSFSTLEIQRTEQGDSAMYLCASRNGQGPYEQYFGPGTRLTVT.

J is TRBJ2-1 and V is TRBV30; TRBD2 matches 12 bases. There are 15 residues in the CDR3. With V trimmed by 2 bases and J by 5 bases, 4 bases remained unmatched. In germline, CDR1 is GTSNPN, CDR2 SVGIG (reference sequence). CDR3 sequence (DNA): TGTGCCTGGAGTCGTACTAGCGGGGGGAACAATGAGCAGTTCTTC. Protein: CAWSRTSGGNNEQFF.

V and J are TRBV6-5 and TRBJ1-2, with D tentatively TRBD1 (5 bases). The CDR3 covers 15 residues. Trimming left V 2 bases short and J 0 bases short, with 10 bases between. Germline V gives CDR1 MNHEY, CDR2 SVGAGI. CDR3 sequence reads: CASSYGALPNYGYTF. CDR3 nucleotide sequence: TGTGCCAGCAGTTACGGGGCCCTACCTAACTATGGCTACACCTTC.

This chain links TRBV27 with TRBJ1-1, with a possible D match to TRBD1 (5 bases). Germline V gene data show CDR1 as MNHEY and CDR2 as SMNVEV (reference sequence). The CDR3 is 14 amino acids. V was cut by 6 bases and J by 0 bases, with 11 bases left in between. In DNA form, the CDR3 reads TGTGCCAGCAGCTGGGGCGGGATGAACACTGAAGCTTTCTTT. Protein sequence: CASSWGGMNTEAFF.

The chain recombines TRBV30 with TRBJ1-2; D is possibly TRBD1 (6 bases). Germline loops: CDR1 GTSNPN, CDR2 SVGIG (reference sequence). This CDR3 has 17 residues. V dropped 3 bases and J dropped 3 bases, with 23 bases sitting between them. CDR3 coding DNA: TGTGCCTGGAGCCATACCCAAGGACAGCCTATGTACTATGGCTACACCTTC. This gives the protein CAWSHTQGQPMYYGYTF. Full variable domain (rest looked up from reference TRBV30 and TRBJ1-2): SQTIHQWPATLVQPVGSPLSLECTVEGTSNPNLYWYRQAAGRGLQLLFYSVGIGQISSEVPQNLSASRPQDRQFILSSKKLLLSDSGFYLCAWSHTQGQPMYYGYTFGSGTRLTVV.

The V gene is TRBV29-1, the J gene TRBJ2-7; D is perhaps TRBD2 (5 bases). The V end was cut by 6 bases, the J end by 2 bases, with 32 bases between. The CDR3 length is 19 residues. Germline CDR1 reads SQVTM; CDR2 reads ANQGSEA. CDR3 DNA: TGCAGCGTCACGCCCCCGGCGTCGGAGAGGGAGATGGGCGCCTACGAGCAGTACTTC. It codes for CSVTPPASEREMGAYEQYF.

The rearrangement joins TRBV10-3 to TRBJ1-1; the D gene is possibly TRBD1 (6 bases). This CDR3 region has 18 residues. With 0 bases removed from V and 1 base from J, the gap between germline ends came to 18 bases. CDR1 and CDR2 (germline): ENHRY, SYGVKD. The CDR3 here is CAISESQGLIRPNTEAFF. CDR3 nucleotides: TGTGCCATCAGTGAGTCCCAGGGGCTTATTCGACCGAACACTGAAGCTTTCTTT.

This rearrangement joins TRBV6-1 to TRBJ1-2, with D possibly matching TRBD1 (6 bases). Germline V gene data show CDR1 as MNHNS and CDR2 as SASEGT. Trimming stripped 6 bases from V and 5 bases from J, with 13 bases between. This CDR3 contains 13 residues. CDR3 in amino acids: CASSVDRQYGYTF. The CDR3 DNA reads TGTGCCAGCAGCGTAGACAGGCAGTATGGCTACACCTTC.

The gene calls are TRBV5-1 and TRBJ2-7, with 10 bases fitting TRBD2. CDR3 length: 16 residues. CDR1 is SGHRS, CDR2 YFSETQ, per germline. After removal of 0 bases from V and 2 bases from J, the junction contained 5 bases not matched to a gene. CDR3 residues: CASSLESSGSPYEQYF. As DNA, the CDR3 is TGCGCCAGCAGCTTGGAATCTAGCGGGAGTCCCTACGAGCAGTACTTC.

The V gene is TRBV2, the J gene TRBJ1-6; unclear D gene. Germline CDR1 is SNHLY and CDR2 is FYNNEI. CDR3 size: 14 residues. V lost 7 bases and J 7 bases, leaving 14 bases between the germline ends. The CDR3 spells CASMATVINSPLHF. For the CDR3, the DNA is TGTGCCAGCATGGCTACAGTAATAAATTCACCCCTCCACTTT. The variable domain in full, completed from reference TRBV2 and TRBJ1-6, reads EPEVTQTPSHQVTQMGQEVILRCVPISNHLYFYWYRQILGQKVEFLVSFYNNEISEKSEIFDDQFSVERPDGSNFTLKIRSTKLEDSAMYFCASMATVINSPLHFGNGTRLTVT.

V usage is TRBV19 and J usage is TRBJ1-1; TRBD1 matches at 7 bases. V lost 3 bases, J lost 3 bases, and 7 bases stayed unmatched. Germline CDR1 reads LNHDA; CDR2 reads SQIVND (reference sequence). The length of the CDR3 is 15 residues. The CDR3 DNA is TGTGCCAGTAGTATGAATGACAGGGCGGACACTGAAGCTTTCTTT. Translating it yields CASSMNDRADTEAFF.

The DNA for the CDR3 is TGCGCCAGCAGCATAACCGGGACTAGAGGGGTCCGGGAGACCCAGTACTTC. Amino acid sequence: CASSITGTRGVRETQYF. The chain carries TRBV5-1 and TRBJ2-5, with 8 bases fitting TRBD2. This CDR3 spans 17 amino acids. V trimming: 4 bases; J trimming: 5 bases; junction bases outside the gene matches: 16. Germline V lookup: CDR1 SGHRS, CDR2 YFSETQ.